The 3 T cell receptor beta chains presented below share a single source sample, sequenced in a study of early T cells in non-severe SARS-CoV-2 infection. TCRdb processed the 5' RACE reads anew with MiXCR; each CDR3 protein has one entry. The table shows fewer than 100,000 distinct CDR3 sequences, with over 9% occurring only once. Sequenced input: whole blood. These receptor sequences come from an adult who was a healthcare worker with PCR-confirmed SARS-CoV-2 infection or an uninfected control (not recorded which).

This clonotype was recorded at least ten times. The chain employs TRBV24-1 and TRBJ2-2; TRBD1 or TRBD2 may be the D gene (5 bases each). Germline CDR1 is KGHDR and CDR2 is SFDVKD. V gave up 0 bases and J gave up 1 base, with 14 bases separating them. The CDR3 extends over 18 amino acids. Here the CDR3 reads CATSDLNVWGRNTGELFF. The DNA of the CDR3 is TGTGCCACCAGTGATTTGAATGTTTGGGGGAGGAACACCGGGGAGCTGTTTTTT.

V gene TRBV12-3 or TRBV12-4 combines with J gene TRBJ2-7, with a possible D match to TRBD1 (6 bases). This CDR3 has 15 residues. Between the trimmed V and J ends, which lost 4 bases and 3 bases, there was a span of 16 bases. In DNA form, the CDR3 reads TGTGCCAGCAGTTCCCGGGACATAGGGTACTACGAGCAGTACTTC. Its translation: CASSSRDIGYYEQYF.

The CDR3 DNA sequence: TGTGCCAGCACCGGACAGGGGGGAGTGAACACTGAAGCTTTCTTT. Translated: CASTGQGGVNTEAFF. This chain connects TRBV6-1 to TRBJ1-1; 10 positions agree with TRBD1. Unmatched junction bases numbered 5, after V lost 7 bases and J lost 0 bases. This CDR3 has 15 residues. Germline assignment: CDR1 MNHNS and CDR2 SASEGT.